The clone carrying this TCR beta chain was counted at least ten times. This sample stems from a study of T cells in Graves' hyperthyroidism and ophthalmopathy. V was pared by 5 bases and J by 5 bases, with 9 bases between. The germline V gene encodes CDR1 LNHDA and CDR2 SQIVND (reference sequence). The CDR3 extends over 13 amino acids. Amplified TCR beta CDR3 regions derived from RNA transcripts. An initial round of RT-PCR targeting the TCR CDR3 relied on the HTBI primer set. TCRdb re-derived calls from the multiplex PCR reads in MiXCR, one entry per CDR3 protein. The sample has 530,000 or so distinct CDR3 sequences; approximately 25% are singletons.

The TCR was taken from a woman aged 25 to 39 with Graves' ophthalmopathy. This chain links TRBV19 with TRBJ2-2, with D unclear. Sequenced input: blood. CDR3 bases: TGTGCCAGTAGTGGATACCGTACCGGGGAGCTGTTTTTT. This encodes CASSGYRTGELFF.